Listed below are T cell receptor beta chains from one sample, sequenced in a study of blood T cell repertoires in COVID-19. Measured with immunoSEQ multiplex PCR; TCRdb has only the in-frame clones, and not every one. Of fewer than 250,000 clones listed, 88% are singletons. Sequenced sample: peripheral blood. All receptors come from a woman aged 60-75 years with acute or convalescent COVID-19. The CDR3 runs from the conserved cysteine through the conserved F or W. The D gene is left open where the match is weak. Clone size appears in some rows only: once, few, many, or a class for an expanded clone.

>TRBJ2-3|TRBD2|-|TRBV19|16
CASSNQREVLKDTQYF
TGTGCCAGTAGTAACCAGCGGGAGGTTCTCAAAGATACGCAGTATTTT
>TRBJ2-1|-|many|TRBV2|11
CASRWTTKEFF
TGTGCCAGCAGGTGGACTACAAAGGAGTTCTTC
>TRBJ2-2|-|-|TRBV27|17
CASSLSPTQAVTGELFF
TGTGCCAGCAGTTTATCCCCAACCCAAGCTGTTACCGGGGAGCTGTTTTTT
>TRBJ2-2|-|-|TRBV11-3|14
CASSLARNTGELFF
TGTGCCAGCAGCTTAGCCAGGAACACCGGGGAGCTGTTTTTT
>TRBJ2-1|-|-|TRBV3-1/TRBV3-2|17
CASSQQITWSSYNEQFF
TGTGCCAGCAGCCAGCAGATCACATGGAGCTCCTACAATGAGCAGTTCTTC
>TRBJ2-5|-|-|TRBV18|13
CASSPGGAETQYF
TGTGCCAGCTCACCAGGAGGCGCAGAGACCCAGTACTTC
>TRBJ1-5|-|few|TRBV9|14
CASSSQGSGQPQHF
TGTGCCAGCAGCTCACAGGGTTCAGGTCAGCCCCAGCATTTT
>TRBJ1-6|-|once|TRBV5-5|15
CASSLVRGNNSPLHF
TGTGCCAGCAGCTTGGTCAGGGGCAATAATTCACCCCTCCACTTT
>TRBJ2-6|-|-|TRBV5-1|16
CASSKEAGSGANVLTF
TGCGCCAGCAGCAAGGAGGCGGGATCTGGGGCCAACGTCCTGACTTTC
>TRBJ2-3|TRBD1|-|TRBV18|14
CASSRTGGMDTQYF
TGTGCCAGCTCAAGGACAGGGGGTATGGATACGCAGTATTTT
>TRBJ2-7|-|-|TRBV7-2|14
CASSWSWAGEEQYF
TGTGCCAGCAGCTGGTCATGGGCGGGCGAGGAGCAGTACTTC
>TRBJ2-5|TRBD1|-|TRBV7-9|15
CASSPRQGIVETQYF
TGTGCCAGCAGCCCCCGACAGGGAATCGTAGAGACCCAGTACTTC
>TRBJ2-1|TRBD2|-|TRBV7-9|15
CASSFGLAGGNEQFF
TGTGCCAGCAGCTTCGGACTAGCGGGGGGCAATGAGCAGTTCTTC
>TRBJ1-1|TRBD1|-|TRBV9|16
CASSRGTGGRGTEAFF
TGTGCCAGCAGCAGGGGGACAGGGGGCAGAGGCACTGAAGCTTTCTTT
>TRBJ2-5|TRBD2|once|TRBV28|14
CASTGLAGEETQYF
TGTGCCAGCACCGGACTAGCGGGAGAAGAGACCCAGTACTTC
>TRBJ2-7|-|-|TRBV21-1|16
CASSKGKGRGSHEQYF
TGTGCCAGCAGCAAAGGGAAAGGCAGGGGTTCCCACGAGCAGTACTTC
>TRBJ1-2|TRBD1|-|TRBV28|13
CASKTTGNYGYTF
TGTGCCTCCAAGACGACAGGGAACTATGGCTACACCTTC
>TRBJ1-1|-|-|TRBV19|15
CASNMGGRPNTEAFF
TGTGCCAGTAATATGGGGGGGCGACCGAACACTGAAGCTTTCTTT
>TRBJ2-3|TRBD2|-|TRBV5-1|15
CASSLAGAHSDTQYF
TGCGCCAGCAGCTTAGCGGGGGCCCACTCAGATACGCAGTATTTT
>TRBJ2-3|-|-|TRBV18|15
CASSLVAASTDTQYF
TGTGCCAGCTCATTGGTTGCGGCTAGCACAGATACGCAGTATTTT
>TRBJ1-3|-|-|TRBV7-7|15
CASSTDNTPGNTIYF
TGTGCTAGCAGCACAGACAATACCCCTGGAAACACCATATATTTT
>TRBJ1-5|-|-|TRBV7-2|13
CASSLHRDQPQHF
TGTGCCAGCAGCTTACACAGAGATCAGCCCCAGCATTTT
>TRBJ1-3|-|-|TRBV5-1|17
CASSPSGRTRSGNTIYF
TGCGCCAGCAGCCCATCGGGGAGGACCCGCTCTGGAAACACCATATATTTT
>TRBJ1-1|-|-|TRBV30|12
CAWGDTYTEAFF
TGTGCCTGGGGGGACACGTACACTGAAGCTTTCTTT
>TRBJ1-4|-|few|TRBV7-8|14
CASSLRDTGEKLFF
TGTGCCAGCAGCTTACGGGACACGGGAGAAAAACTGTTTTTT
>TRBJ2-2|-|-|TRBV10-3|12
CAISASPGELFF
TGTGCCATCAGTGCCTCCCCCGGGGAGCTGTTTTTT
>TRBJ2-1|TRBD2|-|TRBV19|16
CASSSPSRESYNEQFF
TGTGCCAGTAGTAGCCCCTCGCGGGAGTCCTACAATGAGCAGTTCTTC
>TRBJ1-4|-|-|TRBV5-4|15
CASSLVRDGGEKLFF
TGTGCCAGCAGCTTGGTCCGGGACGGAGGGGAAAAACTGTTTTTT
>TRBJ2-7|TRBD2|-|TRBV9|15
CASSVGLAETYEQYF
TGTGCCAGCAGCGTAGGACTAGCGGAGACCTACGAGCAGTACTTC
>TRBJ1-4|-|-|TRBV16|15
CASSQSSGLNEKLFF
TGTGCCAGCAGCCAATCATCAGGCCTCAATGAAAAACTGTTTTTT
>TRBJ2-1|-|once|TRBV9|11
CASSVLPRQFF
TGTGCCAGCAGCGTACTGCCGAGGCAGTTCTTC
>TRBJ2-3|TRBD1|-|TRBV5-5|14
CASSKQGALDTQYF
TGTGCCAGCAGCAAACAGGGGGCCCTGGATACGCAGTATTTT
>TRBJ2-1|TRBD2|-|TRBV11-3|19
CASSLDGGTSGSSYNEQFF
TGTGCCAGCAGCTTAGATGGCGGCACTAGCGGGAGCTCCTACAATGAGCAGTTCTTC
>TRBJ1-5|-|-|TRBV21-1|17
CASRSPDREGCNQPQHF
TGTGCCAGCCGTTCACCAGACAGGGAAGGTTGCAATCAGCCCCAGCATTTT
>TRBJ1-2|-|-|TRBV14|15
CASSVLGTGNYGYTF
TGTGCCAGCAGCGTCCTTGGCACAGGGAATTATGGCTACACCTTC
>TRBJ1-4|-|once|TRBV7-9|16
CASSLVKDKDGEKLFF
TGTGCCAGCAGCCTGGTAAAGGACAAGGACGGTGAAAAACTGTTTTTT
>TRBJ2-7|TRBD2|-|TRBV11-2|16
CASSPGGSVYSYEQYF
TGTGCCAGCAGCCCCGGGGGGAGCGTTTACTCCTACGAGCAGTACTTC
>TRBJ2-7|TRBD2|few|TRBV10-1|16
CASSGGTSGQGYEQYF
TGCGCCAGCAGTGGGGGGACTAGCGGACAAGGGTACGAGCAGTACTTC
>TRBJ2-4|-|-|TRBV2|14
CASRKGGGGYIQYF
TGTGCCAGCAGGAAGGGCGGGGGCGGATACATTCAGTACTTC
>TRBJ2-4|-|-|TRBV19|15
CASGTGNSAKNIQYF
TGTGCCAGTGGTACAGGGAACTCGGCCAAAAACATTCAGTACTTC
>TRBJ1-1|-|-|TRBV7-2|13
CASSLVYQGEAFF
TGTGCCAGCAGCTTAGTTTATCAGGGAGAAGCTTTCTTT
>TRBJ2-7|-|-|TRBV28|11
CASGGMYEQYF
TGTGCCAGTGGCGGAATGTATGAGCAGTACTTC
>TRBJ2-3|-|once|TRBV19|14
CASSGGGNLATQYF
TGTGCCAGTAGTGGGGGGGGCAACCTCGCTACGCAGTATTTT
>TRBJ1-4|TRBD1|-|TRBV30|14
CAWSRTGGDEKLFF
TGTGCCTGGAGTCGGACAGGGGGAGATGAAAAACTGTTTTTT
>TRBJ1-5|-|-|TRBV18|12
CASSPEAGAQHF
TGTGCCAGCTCACCAGAGGCGGGGGCCCAGCATTTT
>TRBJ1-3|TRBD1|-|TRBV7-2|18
CASSPGQGIKESGNTIYF
TGTGCCAGCAGCCCGGGACAGGGGATTAAGGAATCTGGAAACACCATATATTTT
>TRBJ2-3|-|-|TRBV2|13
CASSGGREHAQYF
TGTGCCAGCAGTGGGGGCAGGGAACACGCGCAGTATTTT
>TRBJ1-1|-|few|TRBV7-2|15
CASSDRTVRNTEAFF
TGTGCCAGCAGCGACAGGACAGTAAGGAACACTGAAGCTTTCTTT
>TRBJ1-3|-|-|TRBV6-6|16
CASRALGGVSGNTIYF
TGTGCCAGCAGAGCATTGGGAGGGGTCTCTGGAAACACCATATATTTT
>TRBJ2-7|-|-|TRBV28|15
CASTPFVGTRYEQYF
TGTGCCAGCACCCCTTTCGTAGGGACACGCTACGAGCAGTACTTC
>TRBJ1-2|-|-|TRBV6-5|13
CASSYSGPYGYTF
TGTGCCAGCAGTTACTCTGGGCCCTATGGCTACACCTTC
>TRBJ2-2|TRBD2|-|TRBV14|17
CASSQVFSGVNTGELFF
TGTGCCAGCAGCCAAGTTTTTAGCGGGGTGAACACCGGGGAGCTGTTTTTT
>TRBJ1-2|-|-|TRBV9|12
CASKKGYYGYTF
TGTGCCAGCAAGAAGGGGTACTATGGCTACACCTTC
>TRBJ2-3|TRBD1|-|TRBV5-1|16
CASSYLGGTQTDTQYF
TGCGCCAGCAGCTACTTAGGGGGCACACAGACAGATACGCAGTATTTT
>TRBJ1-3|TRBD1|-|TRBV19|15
CASSRGPSSGNTIYF
TGTGCCAGTTCAAGGGGGCCTAGCTCTGGAAACACCATATATTTT
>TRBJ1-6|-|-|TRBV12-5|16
CASGFMGRGANSPLHF
TGTGCTAGTGGTTTCATGGGTAGGGGTGCTAATTCACCCCTCCACTTT
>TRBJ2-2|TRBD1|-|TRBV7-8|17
CASSFKQGALDTGELFF
TGTGCCAGCAGCTTTAAACAGGGGGCATTAGACACCGGGGAGCTGTTTTTT
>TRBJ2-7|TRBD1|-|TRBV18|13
CASSLDRADEQYF
TGTGCCAGCTCACTCGACAGGGCAGACGAGCAGTACTTC
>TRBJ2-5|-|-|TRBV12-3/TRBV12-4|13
CASRFRELETQYF
TGTGCCAGCAGATTCCGGGAGTTGGAGACCCAGTACTTC
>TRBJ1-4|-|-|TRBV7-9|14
CASRIDSTNEKLFF
TGTGCCAGCAGAATCGACAGTACCAATGAAAAACTGTTTTTT